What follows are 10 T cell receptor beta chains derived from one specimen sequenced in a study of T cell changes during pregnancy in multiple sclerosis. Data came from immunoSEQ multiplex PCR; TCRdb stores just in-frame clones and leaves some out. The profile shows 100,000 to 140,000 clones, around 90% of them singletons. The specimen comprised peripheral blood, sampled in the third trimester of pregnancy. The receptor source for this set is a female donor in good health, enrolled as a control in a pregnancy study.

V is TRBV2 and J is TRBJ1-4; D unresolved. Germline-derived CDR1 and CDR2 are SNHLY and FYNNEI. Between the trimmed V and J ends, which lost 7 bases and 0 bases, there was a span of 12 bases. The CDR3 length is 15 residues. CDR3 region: CASIRNRATNEKLFF. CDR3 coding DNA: TGTGCCAGCATCAGGAACCGAGCAACTAATGAAAAACTGTTTTTT.

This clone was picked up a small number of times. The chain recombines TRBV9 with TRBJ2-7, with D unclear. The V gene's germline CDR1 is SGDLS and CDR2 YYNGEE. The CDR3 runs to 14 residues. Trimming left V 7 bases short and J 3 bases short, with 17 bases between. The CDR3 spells CASAAAMLFYEQYF. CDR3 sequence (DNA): TGTGCCAGCGCGGCGGCGATGCTCTTCTACGAGCAGTACTTC.

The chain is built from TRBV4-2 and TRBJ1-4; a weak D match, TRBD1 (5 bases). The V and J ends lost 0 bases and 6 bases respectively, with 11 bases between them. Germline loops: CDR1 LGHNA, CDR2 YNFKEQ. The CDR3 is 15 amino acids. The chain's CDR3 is CASSQDRQGDEKLFF. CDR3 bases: TGTGCCAGCAGCCAAGATAGGCAGGGTGATGAAAAACTGTTTTTT.

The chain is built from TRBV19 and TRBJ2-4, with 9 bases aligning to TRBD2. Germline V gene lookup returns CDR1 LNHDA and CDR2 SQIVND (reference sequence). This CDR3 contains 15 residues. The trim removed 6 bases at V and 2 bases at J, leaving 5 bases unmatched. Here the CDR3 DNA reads TGTGCCAGTAGCGTAGCGGGGGAGACCAAAAACATTCAGTACTTC. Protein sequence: CASSVAGETKNIQYF.

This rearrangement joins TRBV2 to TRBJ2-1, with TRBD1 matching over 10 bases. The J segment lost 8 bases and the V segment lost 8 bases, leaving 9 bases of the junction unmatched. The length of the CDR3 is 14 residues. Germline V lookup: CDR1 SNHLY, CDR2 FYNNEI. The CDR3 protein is CASRPGQGFYEQFF. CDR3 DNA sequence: TGTGCCAGCCGACCGGGACAGGGGTTTTATGAGCAGTTCTTC. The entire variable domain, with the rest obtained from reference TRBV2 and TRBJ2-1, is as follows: EPEVTQTPSHQVTQMGQEVILRCVPISNHLYFYWYRQILGQKVEFLVSFYNNEISEKSEIFDDQFSVERPDGSNFTLKIRSTKLEDSAMYFCASRPGQGFYEQFFGPGTRLTVL.

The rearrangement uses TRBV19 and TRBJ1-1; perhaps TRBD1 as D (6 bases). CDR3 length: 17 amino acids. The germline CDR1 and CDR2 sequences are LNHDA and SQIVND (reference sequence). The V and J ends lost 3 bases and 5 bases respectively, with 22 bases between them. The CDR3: CASSMGSLQGQRTEAFF. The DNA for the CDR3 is TGTGCCAGTAGTATGGGGAGTTTACAGGGCCAAAGGACTGAAGCTTTCTTT.

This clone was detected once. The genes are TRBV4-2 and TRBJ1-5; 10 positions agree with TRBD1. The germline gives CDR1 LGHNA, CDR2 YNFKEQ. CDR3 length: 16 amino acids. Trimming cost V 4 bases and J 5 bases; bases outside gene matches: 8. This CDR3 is CASSRQTGGYHQPQHF. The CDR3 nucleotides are TGTGCCAGCAGCCGCCAGACAGGGGGCTACCATCAGCCCCAGCATTTT.

CDR3 sequence reads: CASSLDSRLRTEAFF. The CDR3 DNA is TGTGCCAGCAGCTTGGATTCCAGGCTTCGAACTGAAGCTTTCTTT. This chain uses TRBV5-6 with TRBJ1-1; D gene ambiguous. The CDR3 is made up of 15 amino acids. V shed 0 bases and J shed 5 bases, with 14 bases lying between them. From germline, CDR1 is SGHDT and CDR2 YYEEEE.

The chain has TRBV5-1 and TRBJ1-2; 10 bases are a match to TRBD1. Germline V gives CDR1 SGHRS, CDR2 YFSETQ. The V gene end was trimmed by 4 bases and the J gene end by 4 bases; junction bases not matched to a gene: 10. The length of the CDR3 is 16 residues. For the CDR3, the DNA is TGCGCCAGCAGCGGCGGGGGACAGGGGACGGGCTATGGCTACACCTTC. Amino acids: CASSGGGQGTGYGYTF.

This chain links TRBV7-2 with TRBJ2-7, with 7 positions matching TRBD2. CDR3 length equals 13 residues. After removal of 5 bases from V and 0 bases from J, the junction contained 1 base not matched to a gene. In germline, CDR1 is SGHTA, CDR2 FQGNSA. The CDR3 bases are TGTGCCAGCAGCCGGGACTACTCCTACGAGCAGTACTTC. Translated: CASSRDYSYEQYF.